This T cell receptor beta chain was found in a study of cytomegalovirus exposure and HLA in healthy donors. Study results and limitations: Trimming of TCR beta V- and J-genes showed a link, identified in a later analysis, to a missense DCLRE1C variant. A later analysis showed TCR association rates differing by HLA locus, peaking at DRB1 and lowest at HLA-C. When presence/absence was analysed, sequencing depth was taken to be roughly uniform across donors.

The PCR had 60 Vbeta and 13 Jbeta primers. Method: immunoSEQ multiplex PCR; TCRdb's copy keeps in-frame clones and lacks some. The table includes fewer than 150,000 clones, about 80% detected once. Remarks on this clone: Its matching antigen is unknown.

The source material was PBMCs. This receptor was identified in a man aged 30 to 39 in good health and CMV-seronegative.

Here the CDR3 DNA reads TGTGCCAGCAGCTTTTACAGCTACGAGCAGTACTTC. Its translation is CASSFYSYEQYF. The V gene is TRBV5-6, the J gene TRBJ2-7; D gene unclear. The CDR3 has 12 residues. V was pared by 2 bases and J by 3 bases, with 6 bases between. Per the germline V gene, CDR1 is SGHDT and CDR2 is YYEEEE.